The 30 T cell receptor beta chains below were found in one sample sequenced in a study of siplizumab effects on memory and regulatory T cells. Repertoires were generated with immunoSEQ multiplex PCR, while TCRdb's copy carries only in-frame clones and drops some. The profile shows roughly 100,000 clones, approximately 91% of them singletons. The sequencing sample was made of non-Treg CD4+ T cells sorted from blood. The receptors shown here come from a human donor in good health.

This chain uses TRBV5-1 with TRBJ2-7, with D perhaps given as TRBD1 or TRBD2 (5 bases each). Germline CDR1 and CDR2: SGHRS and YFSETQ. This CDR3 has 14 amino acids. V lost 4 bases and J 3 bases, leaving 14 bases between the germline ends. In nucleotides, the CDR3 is TGCGCCAGCAGCATACGGGACGGAATCTACGAGCAGTACTTC. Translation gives CASSIRDGIYEQYF.

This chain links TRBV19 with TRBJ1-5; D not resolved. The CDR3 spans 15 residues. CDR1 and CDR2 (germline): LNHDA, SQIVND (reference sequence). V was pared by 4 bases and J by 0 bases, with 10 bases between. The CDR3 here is CASSKGSNSNQPQHF. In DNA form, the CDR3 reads TGTGCCAGTAGTAAGGGCAGTAATAGCAATCAGCCCCAGCATTTT.

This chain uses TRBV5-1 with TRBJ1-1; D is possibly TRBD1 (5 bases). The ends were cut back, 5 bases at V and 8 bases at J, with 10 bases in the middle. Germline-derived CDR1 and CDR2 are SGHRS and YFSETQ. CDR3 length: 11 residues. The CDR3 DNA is TGCGCCAGCAGGGGGACGGGAGAAGCTTTCTTT. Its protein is CASRGTGEAFF.

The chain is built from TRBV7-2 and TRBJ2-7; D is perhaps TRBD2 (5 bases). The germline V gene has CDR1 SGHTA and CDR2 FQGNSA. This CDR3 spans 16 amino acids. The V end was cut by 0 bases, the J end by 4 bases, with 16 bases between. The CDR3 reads CASSLAALVGGYEQYF. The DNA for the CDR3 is TGTGCCAGCAGCTTAGCTGCACTCGTCGGAGGATACGAGCAGTACTTC.

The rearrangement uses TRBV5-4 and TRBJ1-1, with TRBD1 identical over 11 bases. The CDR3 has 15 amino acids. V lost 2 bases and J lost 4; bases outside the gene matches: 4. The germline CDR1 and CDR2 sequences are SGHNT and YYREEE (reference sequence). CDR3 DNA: TGTGCCAGCAGCTTAGGGACAGGGGGAGGCACTGAAGCTTTCTTT. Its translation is CASSLGTGGGTEAFF.

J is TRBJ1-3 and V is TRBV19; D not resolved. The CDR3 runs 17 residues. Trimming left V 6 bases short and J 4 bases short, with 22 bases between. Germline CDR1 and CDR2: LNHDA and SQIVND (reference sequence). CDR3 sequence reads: CASSPPAFSWYGNTIYF. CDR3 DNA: TGTGCCAGTAGCCCCCCGGCATTCTCCTGGTACGGAAACACCATATATTTT.

The CDR3 bases are TGTGCCAGCAGTGAAATAACCGGGACTAGCGGGGTTCAGTACTTC. The encoded protein is CASSEITGTSGVQYF. The chain is built from TRBV6-1 and TRBJ2-7; TRBD2 aligns across 13 bases. Germline V CDR1 and CDR2: MNHNS, SASEGT. This CDR3 has 15 amino acids. The J segment lost 10 bases and the V segment lost 2 bases, leaving 8 bases of the junction unmatched.

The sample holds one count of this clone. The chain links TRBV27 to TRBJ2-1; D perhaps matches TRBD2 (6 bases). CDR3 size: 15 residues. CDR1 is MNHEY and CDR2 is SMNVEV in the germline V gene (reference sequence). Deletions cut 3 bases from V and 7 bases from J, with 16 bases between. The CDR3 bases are TGTGCCAGCAGTTTGATTACCGGGACTGTGAATGAGCAGTTCTTC. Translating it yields CASSLITGTVNEQFF.

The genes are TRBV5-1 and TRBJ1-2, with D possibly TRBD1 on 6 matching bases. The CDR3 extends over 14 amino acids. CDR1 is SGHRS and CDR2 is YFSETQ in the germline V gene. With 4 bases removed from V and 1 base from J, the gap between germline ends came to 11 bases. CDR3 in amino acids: CASSAGQINYGYTF. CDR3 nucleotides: TGCGCCAGCAGCGCGGGACAAATTAACTATGGCTACACCTTC.

CDR3: CASSAGTAGYTF. In DNA form, the CDR3 reads TGTGCCAGCAGTGCAGGAACGGCTGGCTACACCTTC. V gene TRBV7-2 combines with J gene TRBJ1-2; D remains unclear. V gave up 6 bases and J gave up 7 bases, with 12 bases separating them. The CDR3 covers 12 residues. The germline V gene encodes CDR1 SGHTA and CDR2 FQGNSA. Complete variable domain (other parts from reference TRBV7-2 and TRBJ1-2): GAGVSQSPSNKVTEKGKDVELRCDPISGHTALYWYRQSLGQGLEFLIYFQGNSAPDKSGLPSDRFSAERTGGSVSTLTIQRTQQEDSAVYLCASSAGTAGYTFGSGTRLTVV.

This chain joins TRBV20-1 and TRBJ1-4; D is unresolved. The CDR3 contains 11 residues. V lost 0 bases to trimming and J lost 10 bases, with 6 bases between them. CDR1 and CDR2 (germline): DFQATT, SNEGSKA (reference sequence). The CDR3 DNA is TGCAGTGCTAGAGATCCGAGAAAACTGTTTTTT. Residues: CSARDPRKLFF.

The CDR3 loop is CASSQSGWSDQPQHF. As DNA, the CDR3 is TGCGCCAGCAGCCAAAGCGGGTGGTCTGATCAGCCCCAGCATTTT. The rearrangement links TRBV5-1 to TRBJ1-5; D ambiguous. Trimming cost V 4 bases and J 5 bases, with 16 bases left between them. Germline assignment: CDR1 SGHRS and CDR2 YFSETQ. The CDR3 runs 15 residues.

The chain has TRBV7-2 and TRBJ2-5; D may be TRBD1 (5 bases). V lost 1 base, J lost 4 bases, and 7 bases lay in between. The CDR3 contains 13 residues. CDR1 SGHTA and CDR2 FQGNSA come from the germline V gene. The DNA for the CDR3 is TGTGCCAGCAGCTTAGTGGGGCGAGAGACCCAGTACTTC. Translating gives CASSLVGRETQYF.

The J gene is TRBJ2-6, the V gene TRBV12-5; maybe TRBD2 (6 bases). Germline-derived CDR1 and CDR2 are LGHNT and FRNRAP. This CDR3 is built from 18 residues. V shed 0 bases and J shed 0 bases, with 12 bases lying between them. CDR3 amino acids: CASGLVFGGSSGANVLTF. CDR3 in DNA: TGTGCTAGTGGTTTGGTATTTGGGGGGAGCTCTGGGGCCAACGTCCTGACTTTC.

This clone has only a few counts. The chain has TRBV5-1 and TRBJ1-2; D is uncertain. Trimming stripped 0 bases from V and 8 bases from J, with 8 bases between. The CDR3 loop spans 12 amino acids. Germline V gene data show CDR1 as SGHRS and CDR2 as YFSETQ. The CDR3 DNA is TGCGCCAGCAGCTTGGATAAGAAGGGCTACACCTTC. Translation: CASSLDKKGYTF.

In nucleotides, the CDR3 is TGTGCCAGCAGTAGGGAGGCCCCCTACAATGAGCAGTTCTTC. It encodes CASSREAPYNEQFF. The V call is TRBV6-5, the J call TRBJ2-1, with D maybe TRBD2 (6 bases). Per germline, CDR1 MNHEY and CDR2 SVGAGI. Trimming removed 5 bases from V and 2 bases from J, with 10 bases in between. The CDR3 consists of 14 residues.

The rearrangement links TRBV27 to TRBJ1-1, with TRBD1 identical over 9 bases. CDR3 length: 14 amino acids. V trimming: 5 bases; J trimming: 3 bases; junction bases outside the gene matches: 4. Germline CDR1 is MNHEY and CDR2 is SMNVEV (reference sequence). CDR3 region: CASSPWDRDTEAFF. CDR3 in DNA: TGTGCCAGCAGTCCGTGGGACAGGGACACTGAAGCTTTCTTT.

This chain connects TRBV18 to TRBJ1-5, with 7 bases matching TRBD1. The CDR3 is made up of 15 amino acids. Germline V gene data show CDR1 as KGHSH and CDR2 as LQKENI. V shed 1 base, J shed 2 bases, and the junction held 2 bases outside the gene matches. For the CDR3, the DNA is TGTGCCAGCTCACCACGACAGGGAGGCAATCAGCCCCAGCATTTT. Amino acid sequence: CASSPRQGGNQPQHF.

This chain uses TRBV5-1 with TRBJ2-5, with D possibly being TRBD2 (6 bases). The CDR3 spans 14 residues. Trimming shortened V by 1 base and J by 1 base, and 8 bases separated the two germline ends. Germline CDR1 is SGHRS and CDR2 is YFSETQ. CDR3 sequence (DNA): TGCGCCAGCAGCTTGTTGGAGGGCCAAGAGACCCAGTACTTC. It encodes CASSLLEGQETQYF.

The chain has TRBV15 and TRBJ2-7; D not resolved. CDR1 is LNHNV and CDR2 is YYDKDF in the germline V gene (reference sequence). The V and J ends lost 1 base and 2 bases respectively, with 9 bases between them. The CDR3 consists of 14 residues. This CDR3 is CATSRVRNTYEQYF. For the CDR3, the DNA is TGTGCCACCAGCAGAGTCAGGAATACCTACGAGCAGTACTTC.

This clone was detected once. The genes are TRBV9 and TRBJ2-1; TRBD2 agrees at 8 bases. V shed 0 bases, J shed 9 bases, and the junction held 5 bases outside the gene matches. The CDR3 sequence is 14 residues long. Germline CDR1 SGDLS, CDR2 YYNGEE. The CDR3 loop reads CASSVVREGGEQFF. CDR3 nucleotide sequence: TGTGCCAGCAGCGTAGTCCGGGAGGGGGGTGAGCAGTTCTTC.

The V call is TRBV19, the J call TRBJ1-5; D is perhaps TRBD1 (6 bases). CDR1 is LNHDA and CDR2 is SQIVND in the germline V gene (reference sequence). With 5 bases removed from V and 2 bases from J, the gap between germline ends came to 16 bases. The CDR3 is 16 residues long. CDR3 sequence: CASSPGQPERNQPQHF. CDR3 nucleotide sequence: TGTGCCAGTAGTCCAGGACAGCCCGAACGCAATCAGCCCCAGCATTTT.

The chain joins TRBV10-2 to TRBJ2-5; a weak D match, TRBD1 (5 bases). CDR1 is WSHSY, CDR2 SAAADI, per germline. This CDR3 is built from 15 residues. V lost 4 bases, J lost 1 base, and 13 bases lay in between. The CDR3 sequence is CASSVGRVGQETQYF. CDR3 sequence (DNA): TGCGCCAGCAGTGTGGGCAGGGTTGGCCAAGAGACCCAGTACTTC.

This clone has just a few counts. The CDR3 protein is CASSQTSTGGTEAFF. Here the CDR3 DNA reads TGCGCCAGCAGCCAGACTTCCACCGGGGGCACTGAAGCTTTCTTT. V usage is TRBV4-1 and J usage is TRBJ1-1; tentatively, D is TRBD1 (5 bases). V gave up 3 bases and J gave up 4 bases, with 15 bases separating them. Germline CDR1 and CDR2: MGHRA and YSYEKL. CDR3 size: 15 residues.

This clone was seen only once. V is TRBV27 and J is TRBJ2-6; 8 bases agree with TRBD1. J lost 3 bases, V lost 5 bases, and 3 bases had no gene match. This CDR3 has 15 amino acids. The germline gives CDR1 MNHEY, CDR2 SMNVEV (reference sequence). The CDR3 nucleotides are TGTGCCAGCAGTCCCGACAGGGGTGGGGCCAACGTCCTGACTTTC. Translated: CASSPDRGGANVLTF.

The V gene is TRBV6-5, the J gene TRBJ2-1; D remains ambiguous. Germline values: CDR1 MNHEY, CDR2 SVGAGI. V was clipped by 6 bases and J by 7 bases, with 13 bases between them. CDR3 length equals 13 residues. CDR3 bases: TGTGCCAGCAGCCAACGGGCCCTAAATGAGCAGTTCTTC. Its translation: CASSQRALNEQFF.

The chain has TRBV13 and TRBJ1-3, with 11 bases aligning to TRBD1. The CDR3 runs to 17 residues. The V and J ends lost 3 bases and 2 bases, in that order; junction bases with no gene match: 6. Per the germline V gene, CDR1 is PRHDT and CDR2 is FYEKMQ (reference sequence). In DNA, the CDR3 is TGTGCCAGCAGCTTGGGGACAGGGGGTTTAGCTGGAAACACCATATATTTT. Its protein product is CASSLGTGGLAGNTIYF.

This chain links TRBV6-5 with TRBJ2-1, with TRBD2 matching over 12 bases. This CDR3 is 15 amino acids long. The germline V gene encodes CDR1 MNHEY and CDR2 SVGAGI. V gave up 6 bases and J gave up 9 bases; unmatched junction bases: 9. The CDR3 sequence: CASSPGTSGWTEQFF. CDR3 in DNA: TGTGCCAGCAGCCCCGGGACTAGCGGGTGGACTGAGCAGTTCTTC.

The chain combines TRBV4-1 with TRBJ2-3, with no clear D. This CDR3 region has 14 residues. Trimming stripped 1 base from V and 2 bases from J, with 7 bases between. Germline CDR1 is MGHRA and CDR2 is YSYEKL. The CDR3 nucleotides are TGCGCCAGCAGCCAAGCTCTCCACACAGATACGCAGTATTTT. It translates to CASSQALHTDTQYF.

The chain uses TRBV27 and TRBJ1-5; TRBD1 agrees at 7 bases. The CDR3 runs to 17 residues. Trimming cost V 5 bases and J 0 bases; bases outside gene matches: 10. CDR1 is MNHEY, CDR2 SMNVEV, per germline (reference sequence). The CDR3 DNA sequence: TGTGCCAGCAGTACCCGGACAGGATTTTATAGCAATCAGCCCCAGCATTTT. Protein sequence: CASSTRTGFYSNQPQHF.